Sequencing of this TCR beta chain was carried out in a study of T cell repertoires in cytomegalovirus infection. On the study more broadly: Researchers turned to recently identified HLA-C-restricted CMV epitopes as well as well-studied HLA-B-restricted ones. Study-wide points: HLA-C-restricted CMV clonotypes gave the most frequent clonotype in two of eight donors.

CDR1 is MNHEY, CDR2 SVGAGI, per germline. There are 14 residues in the CDR3. The V end was cut by 2 bases, the J end by 0 bases, with 7 bases between. TCRdb processed the reads anew with MiXCR; each CDR3 protein has one entry. The sample contains 640,000 or so distinct CDR3 sequences, roughly a third of which appear only once. Notes on this clonotype: Antigen: not known.

The chain has TRBV6-5 and TRBJ1-2; no reliable D call. The sequencing used cultured PBMCs, collected from culture after CMV antigen stimulation. The clonotype was recovered from a human donor in good health (CMV status not recorded). Some clones in this sample may be carry-over from other donors' samples. The DNA for the CDR3 is TGTGCCAGCAGTTACGGCAACACTAACTATGGCTACACCTTC. This translates into CASSYGNTNYGYTF.